The entry that follows covers one TCR beta chain sequence. This clone was recorded a few times. No cognate antigen has been identified for it. Qualities for individual bases were not recorded, and no much larger clone is one base off. The sample is drawn from a study of T cell responses to AZD1222 COVID-19 vaccine (dated by TCRdb to the early 2020s). Some background on the complete study: TCR sequencing covered more than 230 trial participants: nearly 210 given two doses of AZD1222 and 26 given two doses of MenACWY control vaccine. Enrollment into the trials was organized by age into subgroups of 18-55, 56-69 and 70-plus years, and those subgroups contained roughly 160, 29 and 62 TCR-sequenced participants, respectively.

CDR3 length: 14 amino acids, cysteine to phenylalanine. Only the CDR3 portion is preserved as DNA: 42 bases, with reading frame beginning at the first base. Taken from the germline V gene, the CDR1 and CDR2 loops are SGDLS and YYNGEE. V and J lose 0 bases and 3 bases, and a span of 6 bases separates them. Sample time point, as interpreted from the label and publication: about 28 days (+/-7) after the second vaccine dose. AZD1222 recipients given second doses at about 4 weeks or at about 12 weeks were pooled, since spike-specific TCR depth and breadth were not found to differ between the two schedules. Vaccinee samples were obtained from the UK trials COV001 and COV002, which included a single-blind randomized controlled phase 2/3 trial of AZD1222 (ChAdOx1 nCoV-19) in healthy adults. For TCRbeta chain sequencing, PBMC samples were collected from trial participants at day 0 and at day 28 after the second dose.

The CDR3 regions of human TCRbeta chains were subjected to immunosequencing. The original pipeline was this. TCRs in the repertoires were compared against a reference library of SARS-CoV-2-specific TCRs that had been generated with the MIRA antigen-specificity platform. Breadth was defined as the fraction of unique TCRs that were SARS-CoV-2-associated. Depth was defined as the fraction of total T cells that were SARS-CoV-2-associated. Using the MIRA data, every spike-specific TCR was mapped to the spike region that the TCR reacted to and assigned to either a CD4 or a CD8 class. Log10-transformed breadth and depth values were compared by one-way ANOVA with Sidak's multiple comparisons tests. Drawn from immuneACCESS, this table holds only the in-frame rearrangements with V and J called that TCRdb kept. Clones are partly lost; checked studies trace under half to an unresolved V gene and leave the rest unexplained. V, J and clone size were drawn from that table, and D and trimming were deduced from the DNA. The sample has 140,000 to 150,000 clones on record, around 90% of them singletons. The top ten clonotypes cover roughly 1.5% of the sample.

Here is what the overall study found, with its caveats: In the small 56-69-year group, the increase in depth fell short of significance, most likely because of low power. Conclusions about previously exposed vaccinees were limited because only six AZD1222 recipients were SARS-CoV-2 seropositive at baseline. No day 14 peak-response samples were available, so repertoires were characterized only after the peak T cell response. Epitopes outside the regions mutated in the B.1.351 and B.1.1.7 variants were reportedly recognized by nearly half of the unique spike-specific TCRs. Participants were mostly white British and included more females than males, and it was suggested by the authors that clonal diversity may have been underestimated. After two AZD1222 doses, both the breadth and the depth of spike-specific TCRs were significantly higher than at day 0 and than in MenACWY recipients. Vaccine-associated CD4 TCRs spanned the whole spike protein, with dominant responses in regions 160-218 and 743-854.

The rearrangement joined TRBV9 to TRBJ2-2; the D gene assignment is ambiguous. This sample comprised peripheral blood, obtained 28 days after the second AZD1222 dose. This receptor was obtained from an adult who received the AZD1222 COVID-19 vaccine. The nucleotide sequence reads as follows: TGTGCCAGCAGCGTAGAGCCACACACCGGGGAGCTGTTTTTT. This encodes CASSVEPHTGELFF.